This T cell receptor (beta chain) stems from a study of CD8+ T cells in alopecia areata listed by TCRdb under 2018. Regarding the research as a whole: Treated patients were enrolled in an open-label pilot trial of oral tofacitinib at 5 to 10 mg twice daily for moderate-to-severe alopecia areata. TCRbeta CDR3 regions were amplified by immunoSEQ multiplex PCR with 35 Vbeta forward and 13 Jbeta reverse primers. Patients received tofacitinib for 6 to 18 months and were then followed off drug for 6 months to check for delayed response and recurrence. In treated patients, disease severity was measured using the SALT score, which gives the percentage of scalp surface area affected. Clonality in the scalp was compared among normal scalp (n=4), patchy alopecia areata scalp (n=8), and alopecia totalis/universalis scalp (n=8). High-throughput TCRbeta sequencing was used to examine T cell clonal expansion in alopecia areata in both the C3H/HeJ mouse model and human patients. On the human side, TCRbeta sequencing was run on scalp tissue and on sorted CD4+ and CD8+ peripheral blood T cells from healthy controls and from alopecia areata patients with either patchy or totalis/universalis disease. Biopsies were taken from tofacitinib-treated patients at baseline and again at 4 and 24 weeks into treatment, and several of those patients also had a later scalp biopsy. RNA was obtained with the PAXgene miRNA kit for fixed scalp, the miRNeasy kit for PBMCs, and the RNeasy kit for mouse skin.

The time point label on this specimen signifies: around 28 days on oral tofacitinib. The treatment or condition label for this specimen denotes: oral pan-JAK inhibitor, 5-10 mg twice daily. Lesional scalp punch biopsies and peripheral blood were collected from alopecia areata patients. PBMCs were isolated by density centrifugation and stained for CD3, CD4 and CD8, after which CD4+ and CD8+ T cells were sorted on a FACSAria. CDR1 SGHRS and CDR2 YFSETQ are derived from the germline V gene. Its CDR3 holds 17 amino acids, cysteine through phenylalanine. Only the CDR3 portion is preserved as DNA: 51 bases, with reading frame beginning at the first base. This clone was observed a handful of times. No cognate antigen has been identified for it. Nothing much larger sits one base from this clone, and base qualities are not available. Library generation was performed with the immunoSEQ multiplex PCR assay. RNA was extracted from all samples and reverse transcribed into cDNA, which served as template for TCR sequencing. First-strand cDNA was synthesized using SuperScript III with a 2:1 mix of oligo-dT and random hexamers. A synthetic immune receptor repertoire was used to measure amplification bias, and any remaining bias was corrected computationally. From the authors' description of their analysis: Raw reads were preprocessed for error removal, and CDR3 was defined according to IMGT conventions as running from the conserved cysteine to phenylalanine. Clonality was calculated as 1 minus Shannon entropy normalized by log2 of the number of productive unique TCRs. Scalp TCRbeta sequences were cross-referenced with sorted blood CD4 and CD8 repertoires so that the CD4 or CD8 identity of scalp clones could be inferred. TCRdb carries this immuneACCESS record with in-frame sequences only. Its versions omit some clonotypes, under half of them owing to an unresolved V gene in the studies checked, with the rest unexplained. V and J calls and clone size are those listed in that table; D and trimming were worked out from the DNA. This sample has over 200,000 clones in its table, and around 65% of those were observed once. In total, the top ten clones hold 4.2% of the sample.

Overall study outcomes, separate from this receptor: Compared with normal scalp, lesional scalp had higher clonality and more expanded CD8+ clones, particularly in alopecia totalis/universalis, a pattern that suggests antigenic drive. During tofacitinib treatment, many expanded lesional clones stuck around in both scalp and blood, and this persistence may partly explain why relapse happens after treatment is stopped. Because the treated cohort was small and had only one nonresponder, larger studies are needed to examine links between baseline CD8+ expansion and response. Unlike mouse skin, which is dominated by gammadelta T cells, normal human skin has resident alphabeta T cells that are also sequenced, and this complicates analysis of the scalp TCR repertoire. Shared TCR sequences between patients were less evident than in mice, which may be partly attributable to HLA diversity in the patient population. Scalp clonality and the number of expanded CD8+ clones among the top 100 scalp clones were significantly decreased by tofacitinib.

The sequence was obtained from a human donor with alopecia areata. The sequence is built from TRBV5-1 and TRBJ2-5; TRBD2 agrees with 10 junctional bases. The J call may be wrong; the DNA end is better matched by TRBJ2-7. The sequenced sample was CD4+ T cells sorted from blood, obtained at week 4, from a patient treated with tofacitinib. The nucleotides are TGCGCCAGCAGCCAGGCAATGCTAGCGGGGGCTTCCTACGAGCAGTACTTC. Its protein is CASSQAMLAGASYEQYF.